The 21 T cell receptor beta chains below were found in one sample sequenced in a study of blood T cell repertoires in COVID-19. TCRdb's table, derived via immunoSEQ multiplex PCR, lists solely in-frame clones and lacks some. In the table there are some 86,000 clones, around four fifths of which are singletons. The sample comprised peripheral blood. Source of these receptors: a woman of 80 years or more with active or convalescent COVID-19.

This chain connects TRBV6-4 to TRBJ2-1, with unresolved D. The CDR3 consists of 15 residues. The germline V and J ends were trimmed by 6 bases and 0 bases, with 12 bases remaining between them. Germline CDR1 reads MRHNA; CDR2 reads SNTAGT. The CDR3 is CASSASESSYNEQFF. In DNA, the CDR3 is TGTGCCAGCAGCGCGAGCGAGAGCTCCTACAATGAGCAGTTCTTC.

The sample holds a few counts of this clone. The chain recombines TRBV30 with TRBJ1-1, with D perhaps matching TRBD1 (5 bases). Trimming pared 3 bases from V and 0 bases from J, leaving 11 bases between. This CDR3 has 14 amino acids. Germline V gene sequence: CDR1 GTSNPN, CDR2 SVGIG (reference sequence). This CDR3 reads CAWRRGIMNTEAFF. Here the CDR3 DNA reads TGTGCCTGGAGAAGGGGAATAATGAACACTGAAGCTTTCTTT.

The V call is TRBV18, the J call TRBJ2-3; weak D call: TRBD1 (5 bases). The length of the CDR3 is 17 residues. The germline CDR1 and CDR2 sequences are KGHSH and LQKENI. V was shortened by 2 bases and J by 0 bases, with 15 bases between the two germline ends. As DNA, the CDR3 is TGTGCCAGCTCACCAAAGCAGGGAACAGAGAGCACAGATACGCAGTATTTT. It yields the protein CASSPKQGTESTDTQYF.

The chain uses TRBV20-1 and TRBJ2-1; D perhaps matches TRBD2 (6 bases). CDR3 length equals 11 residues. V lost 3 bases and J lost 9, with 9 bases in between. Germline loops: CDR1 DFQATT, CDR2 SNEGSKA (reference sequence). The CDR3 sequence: CSARYSGEQFF. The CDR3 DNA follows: TGCAGTGCTAGGTATAGCGGTGAGCAGTTCTTC.

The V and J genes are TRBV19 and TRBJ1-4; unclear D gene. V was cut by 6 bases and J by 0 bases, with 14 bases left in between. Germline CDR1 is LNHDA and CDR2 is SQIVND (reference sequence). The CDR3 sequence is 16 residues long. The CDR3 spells CASSPGRLATNEKLFF. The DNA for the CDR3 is TGTGCCAGTAGCCCTGGGAGACTAGCAACTAATGAAAAACTGTTTTTT. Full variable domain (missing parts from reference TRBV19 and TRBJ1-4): DGGITQSPKYLFRKEGQNVTLSCEQNLNHDAMYWYRQDPGQGLRLIYYSQIVNDFQKGDIAEGYSVSREKKESFPLTVTSAQKNPTAFYLCASSPGRLATNEKLFFGSGTQLSVL.

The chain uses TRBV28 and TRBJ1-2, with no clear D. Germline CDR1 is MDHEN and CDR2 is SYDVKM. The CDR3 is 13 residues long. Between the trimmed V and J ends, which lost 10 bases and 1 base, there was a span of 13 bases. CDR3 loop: CATESSVNYGYTF. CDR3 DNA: TGTGCCACTGAAAGCTCGGTTAACTATGGCTACACCTTC.

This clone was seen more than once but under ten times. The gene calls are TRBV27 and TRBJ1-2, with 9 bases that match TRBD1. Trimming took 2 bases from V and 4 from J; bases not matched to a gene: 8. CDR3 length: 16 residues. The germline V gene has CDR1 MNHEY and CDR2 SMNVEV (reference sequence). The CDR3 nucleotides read TGTGCCAGCAGTTTAAAGGGACAGGGTTCGGGCTATGGCTACACCTTC. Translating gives CASSLKGQGSGYGYTF.

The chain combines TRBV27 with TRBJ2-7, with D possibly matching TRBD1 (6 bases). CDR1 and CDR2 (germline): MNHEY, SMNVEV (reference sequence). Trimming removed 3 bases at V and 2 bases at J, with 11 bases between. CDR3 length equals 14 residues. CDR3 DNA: TGTGCCAGCAGTTTTTTGGGGGCTACCTACGAGCAGTACTTC. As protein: CASSFLGATYEQYF.

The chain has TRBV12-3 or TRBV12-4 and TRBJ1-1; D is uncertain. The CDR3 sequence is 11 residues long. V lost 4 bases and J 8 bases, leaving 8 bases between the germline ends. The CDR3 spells CASSYQIEAFF. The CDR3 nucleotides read TGTGCCAGCAGTTACCAGATAGAAGCTTTCTTT.

The CDR3 bases are TGTGCCAGCAGTTGGGAGACTCTGGGACTTGCTGAAGCTTTCTTT. It translates to CASSWETLGLAEAFF. The rearrangement links TRBV11-2 to TRBJ1-1, with D perhaps TRBD1 (5 bases). Germline-derived CDR1 and CDR2 are SGHAT and FQNNGV. V was shortened by 6 bases and J by 6 bases, with 20 bases between the two germline ends. This CDR3 region has 15 residues.

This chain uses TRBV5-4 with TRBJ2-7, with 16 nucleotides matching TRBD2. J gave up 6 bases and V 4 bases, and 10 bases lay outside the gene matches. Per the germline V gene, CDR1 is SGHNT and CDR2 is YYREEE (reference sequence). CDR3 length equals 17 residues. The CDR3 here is CASSQGLAGGRLAEQYF. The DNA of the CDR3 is TGTGCCAGCAGCCAGGGACTAGCGGGAGGGAGGCTTGCCGAGCAGTACTTC.

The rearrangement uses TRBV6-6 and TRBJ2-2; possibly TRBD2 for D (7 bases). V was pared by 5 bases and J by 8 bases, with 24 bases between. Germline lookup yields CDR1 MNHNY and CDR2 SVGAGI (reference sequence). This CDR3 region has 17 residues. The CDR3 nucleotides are TGTGCCAGCAGTCCCTCCTTGGGAGGGGGGACCCCTGGGGAGCTGTTTTTT. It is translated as CASSPSLGGGTPGELFF.

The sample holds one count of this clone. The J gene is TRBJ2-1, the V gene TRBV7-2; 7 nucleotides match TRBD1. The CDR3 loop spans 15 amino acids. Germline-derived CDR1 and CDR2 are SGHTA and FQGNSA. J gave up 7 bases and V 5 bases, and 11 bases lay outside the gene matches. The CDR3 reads CASSPTGMGENEQFF. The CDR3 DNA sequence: TGTGCCAGCAGCCCGACAGGGATGGGGGAGAATGAGCAGTTCTTC.

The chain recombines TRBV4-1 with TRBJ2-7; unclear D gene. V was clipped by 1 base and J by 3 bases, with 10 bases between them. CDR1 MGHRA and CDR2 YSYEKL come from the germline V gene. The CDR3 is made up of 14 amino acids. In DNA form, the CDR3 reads TGCGCCAGCAGCCAAGCACTCACGCACTACGAGCAGTACTTC. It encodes CASSQALTHYEQYF.

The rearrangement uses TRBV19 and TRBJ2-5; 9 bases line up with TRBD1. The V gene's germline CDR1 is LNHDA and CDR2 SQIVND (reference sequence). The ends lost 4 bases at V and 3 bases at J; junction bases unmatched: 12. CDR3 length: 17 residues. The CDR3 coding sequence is TGTGCCAGTAGTACCCTATACGGGACAGGGTTCGAAGAGACCCAGTACTTC. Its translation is CASSTLYGTGFEETQYF.

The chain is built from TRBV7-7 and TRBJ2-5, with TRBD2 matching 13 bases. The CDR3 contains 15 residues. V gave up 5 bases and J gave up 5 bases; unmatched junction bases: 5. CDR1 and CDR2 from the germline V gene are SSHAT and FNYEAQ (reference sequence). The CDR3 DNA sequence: TGTGCCAGCAGCCCCCTGGGACTAGCGGGGGAGACCCAGTACTTC. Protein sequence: CASSPLGLAGETQYF.

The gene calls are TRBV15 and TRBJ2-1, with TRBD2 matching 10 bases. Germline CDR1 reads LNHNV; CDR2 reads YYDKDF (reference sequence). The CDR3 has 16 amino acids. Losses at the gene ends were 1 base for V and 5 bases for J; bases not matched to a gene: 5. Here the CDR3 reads CATSRGQLAGNNEQFF. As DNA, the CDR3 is TGTGCCACCAGCAGAGGCCAACTAGCGGGAAACAATGAGCAGTTCTTC.

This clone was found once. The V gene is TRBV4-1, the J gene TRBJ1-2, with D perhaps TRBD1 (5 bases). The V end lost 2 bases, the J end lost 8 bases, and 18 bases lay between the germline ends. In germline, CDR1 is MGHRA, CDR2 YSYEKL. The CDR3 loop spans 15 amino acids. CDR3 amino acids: CASSQPGRGERGYTF. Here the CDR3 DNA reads TGCGCCAGCAGCCAACCCGGCCGGGGGGAACGGGGCTACACCTTC.

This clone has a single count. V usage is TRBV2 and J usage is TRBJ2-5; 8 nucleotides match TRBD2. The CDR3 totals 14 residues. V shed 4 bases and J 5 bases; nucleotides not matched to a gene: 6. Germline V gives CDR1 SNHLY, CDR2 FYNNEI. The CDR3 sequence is CASSAGGEFETQYF. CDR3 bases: TGTGCCAGCAGTGCCGGGGGGGAGTTTGAGACCCAGTACTTC.

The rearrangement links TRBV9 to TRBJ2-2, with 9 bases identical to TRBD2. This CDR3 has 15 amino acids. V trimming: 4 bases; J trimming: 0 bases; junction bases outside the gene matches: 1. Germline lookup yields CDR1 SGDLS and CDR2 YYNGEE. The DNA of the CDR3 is TGTGCCAGCAGCACTAGCGGGTCGAACACCGGGGAGCTGTTTTTT. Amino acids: CASSTSGSNTGELFF.

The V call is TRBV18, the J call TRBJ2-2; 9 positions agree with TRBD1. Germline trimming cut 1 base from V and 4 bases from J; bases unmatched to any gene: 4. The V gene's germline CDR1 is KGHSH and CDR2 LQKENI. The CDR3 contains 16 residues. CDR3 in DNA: TGTGCCAGCTCACCACAATTGGGACAGGGCACCGGGGAGCTGTTTTTT. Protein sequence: CASSPQLGQGTGELFF.